Below are 22 T cell receptor beta chains sequenced from a single sample in a study of cytomegalovirus exposure and HLA in healthy donors. PCR was performed using 60 Vbeta and 13 Jbeta primers. Profiled with immunoSEQ multiplex PCR; TCRdb holds only in-frame clones, not every one. The table lists 120,000 or so clones, 15% to 20% of them singletons. Specimen: PBMCs. These receptors were obtained from a female donor in good health and CMV-seropositive.

This chain links TRBV7-9 with TRBJ1-2; 7 bases fit TRBD1. With V trimmed by 3 bases and J by 3 bases, 7 bases remained unmatched. CDR1 and CDR2 from the germline V gene are SEHNR and FQNEAQ (reference sequence). This CDR3 has 15 residues. The CDR3, as DNA: TGTGCCAGCAGCTTGCCGAGGGACAGTGACTATGGCTACACCTTC. Its translation: CASSLPRDSDYGYTF. The variable domain in full, completed from reference TRBV7-9 and TRBJ1-2, reads DTGVSQNPRHKITKRGQNVTFRCDPISEHNRLYWYRQTLGQGPEFLTYFQNEAQLEKSRLLSDRFSAERPKGSFSTLEIQRTEQGDSAMYLCASSLPRDSDYGYTFGSGTRLTVV.

The rearrangement uses TRBV30 and TRBJ1-1; TRBD1 might be the D (6 bases). The ends were cut back, 4 bases at V and 3 bases at J, with 15 bases in the middle. The CDR3 has 14 residues. Germline V gene data show CDR1 as GTSNPN and CDR2 as SVGIG (reference sequence). CDR3: CAWIFRGLDTEAFF. In DNA form, the CDR3 reads TGTGCCTGGATATTCAGGGGCTTGGACACTGAAGCTTTCTTT.

This clone was seen a handful of times. V is TRBV5-4 and J is TRBJ1-1; 9 nucleotides agree with TRBD1. V was pared by 4 bases and J by 4 bases, with 2 bases of the junction left unmatched. The CDR3 extends over 13 amino acids. In germline, CDR1 is SGHNT, CDR2 YYREEE (reference sequence). In nucleotides, the CDR3 is TGTGCCAGCAGCACGACAGGGGGCACTGAAGCTTTCTTT. The encoded protein is CASSTTGGTEAFF. The full variable domain, rest sourced from reference TRBV5-4 and TRBJ1-1, is ETGVTQSPTHLIKTRGQQVTLRCSSQSGHNTVSWYQQALGQGPQFIFQYYREEENGRGNFPPRFSGLQFPNYSSELNVNALELDDSALYLCASSTTGGTEAFFGQGTRLTVV.

The sample holds a few counts of this clone. V gene TRBV30 combines with J gene TRBJ2-2, with TRBD1 as a possible D gene (5 bases). Germline V gene sequence: CDR1 GTSNPN, CDR2 SVGIG (reference sequence). This CDR3 is 12 amino acids long. Trimming stripped 5 bases from V and 7 bases from J, with 11 bases between. CDR3 sequence: CAWSRGFGELFF. The CDR3 DNA sequence: TGTGCCTGGTCAAGGGGCTTCGGGGAGCTGTTTTTT.

The chain employs TRBV7-9 and TRBJ1-5; 11 bases align to TRBD1. Losses at the gene ends were 4 bases for V and 6 bases for J; bases not matched to a gene: 8. This CDR3 comprises 16 residues. Germline assignment: CDR1 SEHNR and CDR2 FQNEAQ (reference sequence). CDR3 sequence reads: CASSYYGQGAIQPQHF. The CDR3 DNA follows: TGTGCCAGCAGCTACTACGGACAGGGGGCTATTCAGCCCCAGCATTTT.

The chain couples TRBV19 to TRBJ1-1; D possibly corresponds to TRBD1 (5 bases). CDR3 size: 15 residues. The ends were cut back, 5 bases at V and 7 bases at J, with 20 bases in the middle. Germline V gene data show CDR1 as LNHDA and CDR2 as SQIVND (reference sequence). The CDR3 loop reads CASSPRRGVEDEAFF. The CDR3 region has the DNA TGTGCCAGTAGTCCCCGCCGGGGGGTGGAGGATGAAGCTTTCTTT.

This clone appeared a few times. The genes are TRBV4-1 and TRBJ1-6; D might be TRBD1 (5 bases). The CDR3 loop spans 18 amino acids. Trimming cost V 0 bases and J 0 bases, with 12 bases left between them. Per the germline V gene, CDR1 is MGHRA and CDR2 is YSYEKL. CDR3 sequence: CASSQDWGRSSYNSPLHF. CDR3 nucleotides: TGCGCCAGCAGCCAAGATTGGGGCAGAAGCTCCTATAATTCACCCCTCCACTTT.

This clone turned up a few times. V gene TRBV27 combines with J gene TRBJ2-7; D possibly corresponds to TRBD1 (6 bases). CDR1 and CDR2 (germline): MNHEY, SMNVEV (reference sequence). V was trimmed by 4 bases and J by 0 bases, leaving 10 bases between them. This CDR3 is 14 amino acids long. CDR3 sequence: CASSSTGTSYEQYF. In DNA form, the CDR3 reads TGTGCCAGCAGTTCAACAGGGACCTCCTACGAGCAGTACTTC.

This clone showed up just a few times. This chain uses TRBV9 with TRBJ1-6; possible D gene TRBD1, 5 bases. CDR1 and CDR2 from the germline V gene are SGDLS and YYNGEE. The CDR3 covers 15 residues. The V gene lost 4 bases and the J gene lost 6 bases, with 14 bases spanning the gap. CDR3 bases: TGTGCCAGCAGCCCCAGTGGGGGGGGTAATTCACCCCTCCACTTT. Amino acid sequence: CASSPSGGGNSPLHF.

V gene TRBV5-6 combines with J gene TRBJ2-7; possible D gene TRBD2, 5 bases. From germline, CDR1 is SGHDT and CDR2 YYEEEE. The CDR3 has 15 residues. V shed 1 base and J shed 4 bases, with 15 bases lying between them. CDR3 region: CASSLLGRTSYEQYF. In DNA, the CDR3 is TGTGCCAGCAGCTTGTTGGGTAGGACTTCTTACGAGCAGTACTTC.

This clone has just a few counts. The rearrangement uses TRBV6-6 and TRBJ1-4; 8 bases line up with TRBD1. With V trimmed by 6 bases and J by 7 bases, 10 bases remained unmatched. This CDR3 region has 15 residues. Germline CDR1 is MNHNY and CDR2 is SVGAGI (reference sequence). DNA of the CDR3: TGTGCCAGCAGCCCCTACGACAGGGGCAGTGAAAAACTGTTTTTT. Its translation is CASSPYDRGSEKLFF.

The V and J genes are TRBV4-1 and TRBJ2-7, with D possibly being TRBD1 (6 bases). Trimming took off 3 bases at V and 2 bases at J, with 14 bases between the two ends. Per germline, CDR1 MGHRA and CDR2 YSYEKL. The CDR3 is 15 amino acids. The CDR3 bases are TGCGCCAGCAGCCAGGGACACCAGAAAGCCTACGAGCAGTACTTC. It yields the protein CASSQGHQKAYEQYF.

This clone was detected a few times. CDR3 DNA: TGTGCCAGCAGCCCCCGGACAGTTCGCACTGAAGCTTTCTTT. It translates to CASSPRTVRTEAFF. J is TRBJ1-1 and V is TRBV7-9, with D possibly being TRBD1 (6 bases). V lost 5 bases, J lost 4 bases, and 14 bases lay in between. Germline CDR1 is SEHNR and CDR2 is FQNEAQ (reference sequence). The CDR3 sequence is 14 residues long.

A few counts support this clone. The chain uses TRBV7-8 and TRBJ1-1; 12 nucleotides line up with TRBD1. CDR1 SGHVS and CDR2 FQNEAQ come from the germline V gene. This CDR3 spans 15 amino acids. V lost 5 bases and J lost 6; bases outside the gene matches: 7. CDR3 in amino acids: CASSPLGQGASEAFF. Here the CDR3 DNA reads TGTGCCAGCAGCCCCTTGGGACAGGGGGCTTCTGAAGCTTTCTTT.

The chain combines TRBV28 with TRBJ2-7, with TRBD2 matching 9 bases. V dropped 6 bases and J dropped 0; count of bases not matched to a gene: 6. The CDR3 runs 15 residues. CDR1 is MDHEN and CDR2 is SYDVKM in the germline V gene. In DNA, the CDR3 is TGTGCCAGCAGGCGCAGTAGCGGGAGCTCCTACGAGCAGTACTTC. This sequence encodes CASRRSSGSSYEQYF.

The chain carries TRBV19 and TRBJ2-5, with 11 positions matching TRBD2. From germline, CDR1 is LNHDA and CDR2 SQIVND (reference sequence). This CDR3 has 15 residues. V gave up 4 bases and J gave up 5 bases; unmatched junction bases: 6. The CDR3 nucleotides read TGTGCCAGTAGTAAACTAGCGGGAGTGTGGGAGACCCAGTACTTC. This sequence encodes CASSKLAGVWETQYF. The full variable domain, rest sourced from reference TRBV19 and TRBJ2-5, is DGGITQSPKYLFRKEGQNVTLSCEQNLNHDAMYWYRQDPGQGLRLIYYSQIVNDFQKGDIAEGYSVSREKKESFPLTVTSAQKNPTAFYLCASSKLAGVWETQYFGPGTRLLVL.

In its sample, this clone was seen a few times. The chain uses TRBV6-1 and TRBJ2-3; D is uncertain. CDR1 and CDR2 (germline): MNHNS, SASEGT. CDR3 length: 13 residues. The V end lost 8 bases, the J end lost 2 bases, and 11 bases lay between the germline ends. The CDR3 sequence: CASLLPTTDTQYF. CDR3 nucleotides: TGTGCCAGCCTATTACCCACCACAGATACGCAGTATTTT.

V usage is TRBV6-5 and J usage is TRBJ2-7; D might be TRBD1 (6 bases). Looked up from germline, CDR1 is MNHEY and CDR2 is SVGAGI. V lost 9 bases and J lost 4, with 16 bases in between. The CDR3 has 13 residues. The CDR3 sequence is CARDFRGRYEQYF. Written as DNA, the CDR3 is TGTGCCAGGGACTTCAGGGGCCGGTACGAGCAGTACTTC.

This clone turned up a few times. The rearrangement joins TRBV7-2 to TRBJ1-5; D unresolved. There are 14 residues in the CDR3. CDR1 is SGHTA, CDR2 FQGNSA, per germline. V lost 5 bases, J lost 5 bases, and 13 bases lay in between. The CDR3 coding sequence is TGTGCCAGCAGCCCCCGCGCCGGTGATCAGCCCCAGCATTTT. Translated: CASSPRAGDQPQHF. Full variable domain (outside the CDR3, taken from reference TRBV7-2 and TRBJ1-5): GAGVSQSPSNKVTEKGKDVELRCDPISGHTALYWYRQSLGQGLEFLIYFQGNSAPDKSGLPSDRFSAERTGGSVSTLTIQRTQQEDSAVYLCASSPRAGDQPQHFGDGTRLSIL.

This chain uses TRBV10-3 with TRBJ1-1; D perhaps matches TRBD1 (6 bases). Germline loops: CDR1 ENHRY, CDR2 SYGVKD. Trimming pared 6 bases from V and 0 bases from J, leaving 11 bases between. This CDR3 has 14 amino acids. The CDR3, as DNA: TGTGCCATCAGGTACAGGGCCCTGAACACTGAAGCTTTCTTT. Translating gives CAIRYRALNTEAFF.

This clone appeared a few times. V gene TRBV5-4 combines with J gene TRBJ1-4; maybe TRBD1 (5 bases). The V and J ends lost 4 bases and 6 bases respectively, with 16 bases between them. Germline V gene lookup returns CDR1 SGHNT and CDR2 YYREEE (reference sequence). The CDR3 has 15 residues. The CDR3: CASSPLGGNDEKLFF. Written as DNA, the CDR3 is TGTGCCAGCAGCCCGCTGGGGGGGAACGATGAAAAACTGTTTTTT.

This chain connects TRBV10-2 to TRBJ2-1, with 11 bases that match TRBD2. The CDR3 contains 16 residues. The V gene's germline CDR1 is WSHSY and CDR2 SAAADI. V lost 7 bases, J lost 4 bases, and 9 bases stayed unmatched. The CDR3 sequence is CASTPTLAGVYNEQFF. Here the CDR3 DNA reads TGCGCCAGCACTCCGACACTAGCGGGGGTTTACAATGAGCAGTTCTTC.